These 23 T cell receptor beta chains came from one sample sequenced in a study of blood T cell repertoires in COVID-19. The repertoire was sequenced with immunoSEQ multiplex PCR; TCRdb's copy has only in-frame clones and lacks some. Of about 240,000 clones in the sample, about three quarters were seen once. The sample taken for sequencing was peripheral blood. The receptors derive from a woman aged 80 or over with acute or convalescent COVID-19.

J is TRBJ1-2 and V is TRBV7-2, with 8 bases that match TRBD1. With V trimmed by 5 bases and J by 2 bases, 7 bases remained unmatched. The germline CDR1 and CDR2 sequences are SGHTA and FQGNSA. The CDR3 covers 15 residues. The CDR3 loop reads CASSPHQGANYGYTF. DNA of the CDR3: TGTGCCAGCAGCCCCCACCAGGGGGCAAACTATGGCTACACCTTC. Combining the CDR3 with reference TRBV7-2 and TRBJ1-2 gives the whole variable domain GAGVSQSPSNKVTEKGKDVELRCDPISGHTALYWYRQSLGQGLEFLIYFQGNSAPDKSGLPSDRFSAERTGGSVSTLTIQRTQQEDSAVYLCASSPHQGANYGYTFGSGTRLTVV.

This chain links TRBV18 with TRBJ2-5, with a weak D call TRBD2 (6 bases). CDR1 is KGHSH and CDR2 is LQKENI in the germline V gene. The ends were cut back, 2 bases at V and 5 bases at J, with 15 bases in the middle. The CDR3 sequence is 15 residues long. The CDR3 region has the DNA TGTGCCAGCTCACCAAGGTATCCGGGAGTGGAGACCCAGTACTTC. Translating gives CASSPRYPGVETQYF. The whole variable domain, filled in from reference TRBV18 and TRBJ2-5, reads NAGVMQNPRHLVRRRGQEARLRCSPMKGHSHVYWYRQLPEEGLKFMVYLQKENIIDESGMPKERFSAEFPKEGPSILRIQQVVRGDSAAYFCASSPRYPGVETQYFGPGTRLLVL.

The chain links TRBV20-1 to TRBJ1-2; D unresolved. V shed 6 bases and J shed 1 base, with 6 bases lying between them. This CDR3 contains 11 residues. Germline CDR1 DFQATT, CDR2 SNEGSKA (reference sequence). The CDR3, as DNA: TGCAGTGCCGGGGTTAACTATGGCTACACCTTC. The encoded protein is CSAGVNYGYTF.

This clone was counted between two and nine times. The chain carries TRBV5-5 and TRBJ2-2, with D unresolved. From germline, CDR1 is SGHKS and CDR2 YYEKEE (reference sequence). The CDR3 sequence is 11 residues long. Trimming pared 2 bases from V and 7 bases from J, leaving 3 bases between. The CDR3 loop is CASSFVGELFF. The CDR3 DNA is TGTGCCAGCAGCTTCGTCGGGGAGCTGTTTTTT.

The V and J genes are TRBV6-1 and TRBJ2-5; 15 positions match TRBD2. CDR1 is MNHNS, CDR2 SASEGT, per germline. CDR3 size: 16 residues. Losses at the gene ends were 4 bases for V and 7 bases for J; bases not matched to a gene: 7. Here the CDR3 reads CASSVGLAGGEGTQYF. CDR3 DNA sequence: TGTGCCAGCAGTGTGGGACTAGCGGGAGGCGAAGGGACCCAGTACTTC.

Worth noting for this clone: A much more abundant neighbour one base away suggests this may be a read error. CDR3 protein: CASSWDRGNSPLHF. CDR3 nucleotide sequence: TGTGCCAGCAGCTGGGACAGGGGTAATTCACCCCTCCACTTT. The gene calls are TRBV3-1 (or the pseudogene TRBV3-2) and TRBJ1-6; 10 bases are a match to TRBD1. The CDR3 length is 14 residues. The V gene's germline CDR1 is LGHDT and CDR2 YNNKEL (reference sequence). Losses at the gene ends were 5 bases for V and 6 bases for J; bases not matched to a gene: 1.

Points on this clone: Other DNA variants within this sample encode the same CDR3. The V call is TRBV6-5, the J call TRBJ1-2; D gene uncertain. The CDR3 runs 13 residues. Germline V gives CDR1 MNHEY, CDR2 SVGAGI. V was cut by 2 bases and J by 2 bases, with 6 bases left in between. CDR3 protein: CASSYGGNYGYTF. In nucleotides, the CDR3 is TGTGCCAGCAGTTACGGAGGGAACTATGGCTACACCTTC.

The J gene is TRBJ1-1, the V gene TRBV12-3 or TRBV12-4; D remains ambiguous. Trimming took off 4 bases at V and 8 bases at J, with 14 bases between the two ends. The CDR3 sequence is 13 residues long. The CDR3 spells CASSSYSTGEAFF. CDR3 coding DNA: TGTGCCAGCAGTTCGTATAGTACGGGGGAAGCTTTCTTT.

The V call is TRBV6-6, the J call TRBJ2-2; 10 nucleotides align to TRBD1. Germline values: CDR1 MNHNY, CDR2 SVGAGI (reference sequence). The V and J ends lost 5 bases and 3 bases, in that order; junction bases with no gene match: 3. The CDR3 sequence is 15 residues long. The CDR3: CASSTGQGDTGELFF. The CDR3 DNA follows: TGTGCCAGCAGTACCGGACAGGGGGACACCGGGGAGCTGTTTTTT.

J is TRBJ2-2 and V is TRBV3-1 (or the pseudogene TRBV3-2), with 9 bases that match TRBD1. This CDR3 spans 14 amino acids. Losses at the gene ends were 6 bases for V and 5 bases for J; bases not matched to a gene: 4. In germline, CDR1 is LGHDT, CDR2 YNNKEL (reference sequence). CDR3 bases: TGTGCCAGCAGACGACAGGGGGGGACCGGGGAGCTGTTTTTT. This gives the protein CASRRQGGTGELFF.

The chain carries TRBV5-1 and TRBJ1-6; D is perhaps TRBD1 (6 bases). Looked up from germline, CDR1 is SGHRS and CDR2 is YFSETQ. Trimming cost V 2 bases and J 6 bases, with 15 bases left between them. The CDR3 consists of 16 residues. CDR3 in amino acids: CASSLGTPRGNSPLHF. The CDR3 coding sequence is TGCGCCAGCAGCTTAGGGACACCCCGGGGTAATTCACCCCTCCACTTT.

The V call is TRBV9, the J call TRBJ1-4; D gene unclear. Trimming removed 3 bases from V and 6 bases from J, with 15 bases in between. The CDR3 loop spans 15 amino acids. Germline CDR1 and CDR2: SGDLS and YYNGEE. DNA of the CDR3: TGTGCCAGCAGCGCCCATGCGTTTTCGGATGAAAAACTGTTTTTT. Translated: CASSAHAFSDEKLFF.

The chain is built from TRBV2 and TRBJ1-5; 9 positions match TRBD1. This CDR3 contains 16 residues. V lost 7 bases, J lost 2 bases, and 9 bases stayed unmatched. In germline, CDR1 is SNHLY, CDR2 FYNNEI. The CDR3 coding sequence is TGTGCCAGCAAAAGGGACAGGGAAAGGGGCAATCAGCCCCAGCATTTT. Translated, it gives CASKRDRERGNQPQHF.

Many counts were recorded for this clone. CDR3 in amino acids: CASRPGLATNTGELFF. CDR3 bases: TGTGCCAGCAGGCCCGGACTAGCGACGAACACCGGGGAGCTGTTTTTT. The rearrangement links TRBV27 to TRBJ2-2; 9 bases are a match to TRBD2. The junction had 5 bases not matched to a gene; V was cut back by 6 bases and J by 0 bases. The V gene's germline CDR1 is MNHEY and CDR2 SMNVEV (reference sequence). This CDR3 has 16 amino acids.

The chain has TRBV5-1 and TRBJ2-1; D may be TRBD2 (5 bases). Germline V gives CDR1 SGHRS, CDR2 YFSETQ. Trimming shortened V by 2 bases and J by 4 bases, and 13 bases separated the two germline ends. This CDR3 comprises 15 residues. CDR3 in amino acids: CASSLLVKEYNEQFF. The CDR3 region has the DNA TGCGCCAGCAGCTTACTAGTAAAGGAGTACAATGAGCAGTTCTTC.

This clone was detected many times. The CDR3 is CASSQQGSTEAFF. The CDR3 region has the DNA TGTGCCAGCAGCCAACAGGGGAGCACTGAAGCTTTCTTT. This sequence joins TRBV3-1 (or the pseudogene TRBV3-2) and TRBJ1-1, with D perhaps TRBD1 (6 bases). The CDR3 has 13 amino acids. Germline-derived CDR1 and CDR2 are LGHDT and YNNKEL (reference sequence). V gave up 2 bases and J gave up 4 bases, with 8 bases separating them.

The V and J genes are TRBV19 and TRBJ1-2, with D unresolved. The length of the CDR3 is 15 residues. The ends were cut back, 0 bases at V and 10 bases at J, with 18 bases in the middle. Germline V gene sequence: CDR1 LNHDA, CDR2 SQIVND (reference sequence). The CDR3 is CASSIDTPGLDDYTF. The CDR3 DNA reads as TGTGCCAGTAGTATAGATACCCCAGGACTTGATGACTACACCTTC.

The DNA for the CDR3 is TGTGCCAGTAGTATCCCCCAGGGGGCCCTCTTCACTGAAGCTTTCTTT. It codes for CASSIPQGALFTEAFF. The rearrangement uses TRBV19 and TRBJ1-1; 8 bases align to TRBD1. The CDR3 consists of 16 residues. V shed 3 bases, J shed 4 bases, and the junction held 10 bases outside the gene matches. Germline CDR1 LNHDA, CDR2 SQIVND (reference sequence).

This clone was recorded a few times. The rearrangement uses TRBV4-1 and TRBJ1-2; TRBD1 aligns across 8 bases. V shed 2 bases, J shed 4 bases, and the junction held 6 bases outside the gene matches. The CDR3 has 15 amino acids. Germline CDR1 reads MGHRA; CDR2 reads YSYEKL. The CDR3, as DNA: TGCGCCAGCAGCCAAACCGGACAGGGTGGCTATGGCTACACCTTC. This sequence encodes CASSQTGQGGYGYTF.

This clone was counted a single time. Written as DNA, the CDR3 is TGTGCCACCAGGGGGGAACGACAGGGAGGTTTCCACTATAATTCACCCCTCCACTTT. Protein sequence: CATRGERQGGFHYNSPLHF. The chain employs TRBV27 and TRBJ1-6; 7 bases fit TRBD1. This CDR3 region has 19 residues. Trimming took 10 bases from V and 3 from J; bases not matched to a gene: 21. Germline lookup yields CDR1 MNHEY and CDR2 SMNVEV (reference sequence).

Remarks on this clone: The sample holds other DNA sequences that translate to the same CDR3. V and J are TRBV27 and TRBJ1-1, with 10 bases identical to TRBD1. Germline values: CDR1 MNHEY, CDR2 SMNVEV (reference sequence). Losses at the gene ends were 3 bases for V and 7 bases for J; bases not matched to a gene: 2. The CDR3 is 13 amino acids. CDR3 coding DNA: TGTGCCAGCAGTTTCCGGGACAGGGGTGAAGCTTTCTTT. Residues: CASSFRDRGEAFF.

The chain carries TRBV19 and TRBJ1-4, with a weak D call TRBD1 (6 bases). The CDR3 length is 14 residues. Germline CDR1 is LNHDA and CDR2 is SQIVND (reference sequence). With 7 bases removed from V and 4 bases from J, the gap between germline ends came to 13 bases. In DNA, the CDR3 is TGTGCCAGTAAGGAGACAGGCGATAATGAAAAACTGTTTTTT. The encoded protein is CASKETGDNEKLFF.

The chain couples TRBV10-1 to TRBJ2-1; 8 bases align to TRBD2. V lost 0 bases and J lost 8; bases outside the gene matches: 6. The CDR3 consists of 15 residues. Germline V lookup: CDR1 WNHNN, CDR2 SYGVQD (reference sequence). The CDR3 coding sequence is TGCGCCAGCAGTGAGTCGGGACTAGGGGTGTATGAGCAGTTCTTC. It is translated as CASSESGLGVYEQFF.